A selection of T cell receptor beta chains follows, all from one sample in a study of breast tumors, draining lymph nodes, adjacent tissues. MiXCR was run by TCRdb on the multiplex PCR reads, yielding one entry per CDR3 protein. The table lists some 230,000 distinct CDR3 sequences, under 35% of them singletons. Sequencing was done on a sample of axillary lymph node tissue. Receptors originate from a female donor with breast cancer. Some clones in this sample may be carry-over from other donors' samples. The CDR3 runs from the conserved cysteine through the conserved F or W. A D gene is named only where the DNA matches it firmly. Size is stated for part of the rows, as once, few or many counts, or as a class when the clone is expanded.

D	J	V	size	CDR3	DNA
TRBD1	TRBJ2-2	TRBV6-1	NA	CASSELKGALPTGELFF	TGTGCCAGCAGTGAATTGAAGGGGGCGCTGCCCACCGGGGAGCTGTTTTTT
TRBD1	TRBJ2-1	TRBV10-3	many	CAISGQGLFYNEQFF	TGTGCCATCAGTGGACAGGGGCTTTTCTACAATGAGCAGTTCTTC
NA	TRBJ1-2	TRBV19	many	CASSIDLYGYTF	TGTGCCAGTAGTATAGATCTATATGGCTACACCTTC
NA	TRBJ1-2	TRBV30	many	CAWRGRGYTF	TGTGCCTGGAGGGGTCGGGGCTACACCTTC
NA	TRBJ1-1	TRBV6-6	NA	CASSYSRGQNTEAFF	TGTGCCAGCAGTTATAGCAGGGGACAGAACACTGAAGCTTTCTTT
TRBD1	TRBJ2-3	TRBV11-1	NA	CASSPGQGVKYTQYF	TGTGCCAGCAGCCCCGGACAGGGGGTAAAGTATACGCAGTATTTT
NA	TRBJ2-1	TRBV29-1	many	CSFRQVNEQFF	TGCAGCTTCAGACAGGTTAATGAGCAGTTCTTC
NA	TRBJ1-6	TRBV9	many	CASSVRQDNSPLHF	TGTGCCAGCAGCGTAAGACAGGATAATTCACCCCTCCACTTT
TRBD2	TRBJ2-7	TRBV6-6	NA	CASGPGGAYEQYF	TGTGCCAGCGGACCGGGAGGGGCCTACGAGCAGTACTTC
TRBD1	TRBJ2-6	TRBV5-6	NA	CASSLVDRGGANVLTF	TGTGCCAGCAGCTTGGTGGACAGGGGTGGGGCCAACGTCCTGACTTTC
TRBD2	TRBJ2-3	TRBV7-6	many	CASSFPTSGGAYSTDTQYF	TGTGCCAGCAGCTTTCCAACTAGCGGGGGGGCCTATTCGACAGATACGCAGTATTTT
NA	TRBJ2-3	TRBV6-5	NA	CASSHGQGSLTDTQYF	TGTGCCAGCAGTCACGGTCAGGGAAGTCTGACAGATACGCAGTATTTT
NA	TRBJ2-1	TRBV9	many	CASSAPDSIRYNEQFF	TGTGCCAGCAGCGCGCCGGACTCAATTAGGTACAATGAGCAGTTCTTC
TRBD2	TRBJ2-6	TRBV24-1	NA	CATSGSGGANVLTF	TGTGCCACCAGTGGTAGCGGGGGGGCCAACGTCCTGACTTTC
NA	TRBJ1-5	TRBV9	many	CASSVGGHSNQPQHF	TGTGCCAGCAGCGTAGGAGGACATAGCAATCAGCCCCAGCATTTT
TRBD2	TRBJ2-5	TRBV6-2/TRBV6-3	few	CASSSWTSPETQYF	TGTGCCAGCAGTTCCTGGACTAGCCCAGAGACCCAGTACTTC
NA	TRBJ1-3	TRBV20-1	once	CSASPAWENTIYF	TGCAGTGCTTCTCCGGCGTGGGAAAACACCATATATTTT
TRBD2	TRBJ2-5	TRBV2	many	CASGEGLAEYF	TGTGCCAGCGGGGAGGGACTAGCGGAGTACTTC
TRBD1	TRBJ1-2	TRBV24-1	once	CATSDLQGRGYTF	TGTGCCACCAGTGATTTACAGGGGAGAGGCTACACCTTC
NA	TRBJ1-6	TRBV20-1	NA	CSAARGGIDSPLHF	TGCAGTGCCGCCCGGGGGGGGATCGATTCACCCCTCCACTTT
NA	TRBJ1-4	TRBV6-5	many	CASSRGGARSEKLFF	TGTGCCAGCAGCCGCGGAGGGGCGCGGTCCGAAAAACTGTTTTTT
NA	TRBJ1-3	TRBV12-3/TRBV12-4	many	CASSSGFPSGNTIYF	TGTGCCAGCAGTTCTGGCTTTCCCTCTGGAAACACCATATATTTT
TRBD1	TRBJ2-5	TRBV9	many	CASSTSGQLGETQYF	TGTGCCAGCAGCACTTCGGGACAGCTAGGGGAGACCCAGTACTTC
TRBD2	TRBJ2-1	TRBV7-9	many	CASSPTSGTYNEQFF	TGTGCCAGCAGCCCTACTAGCGGGACCTACAATGAGCAGTTCTTC
TRBD1	TRBJ1-6	TRBV19	many	CASSSDRKGSPLHF	TGTGCCAGTAGTTCGGACAGGAAGGGGTCACCCCTCCACTTT
TRBD2	TRBJ2-2	TRBV2	many	CASRDYNTGELFF	TGTGCCAGCCGGGACTATAACACCGGGGAGCTGTTTTTT
TRBD1	TRBJ1-5	TRBV20-1	NA	CSATPGGLSTQPRHF	TGCAGTGCTACACCAGGGGGTCTTAGCACCCAGCCCCGGCATTTT
TRBD2	TRBJ2-5	TRBV11-2	many	CASSLTSGGLETQYF	TGTGCCAGCAGCTTGACTAGCGGGGGGTTAGAGACCCAGTACTTC
NA	TRBJ1-6	TRBV30	many	CAWSVGSGDSPLHF	TGTGCCTGGAGTGTAGGCAGCGGAGACTCACCCCTCCACTTT
TRBD2	TRBJ2-3	TRBV6-2/TRBV6-3	many	CASSRTSGGATDTQYF	TGTGCCAGCAGTCGGACTAGCGGGGGGGCCACAGATACGCAGTATTTT
TRBD2	TRBJ2-5	TRBV2	NA	CASSDLAGGLETQYF	TGTGCCAGCAGTGACCTAGCGGGAGGATTAGAGACCCAGTACTTC
TRBD1	TRBJ1-2	TRBV12-3/TRBV12-4	many	CASSLTGTGGNYGYTF	TGTGCCAGCAGTTTAACGGGGACAGGGGGCAACTATGGCTACACCTTC
TRBD1	TRBJ2-3	TRBV10-3	many	CAIGTGSTDTQYF	TGTGCCATTGGGACAGGGTCCACAGATACGCAGTATTTT
NA	TRBJ2-6	TRBV6-4	NA	CASRPGGRLTF	TGTGCCAGCAGGCCGGGGGGCCGTCTGACTTTC
NA	TRBJ1-2	TRBV25-1	NA	CASSAGPRSGYTF	TGTGCCAGCAGTGCGGGACCAAGAAGTGGCTACACCTTC
NA	TRBJ1-2	TRBV24-1	many	CATSESGNYGYTF	TGTGCCACCAGTGAGTCTGGGAACTATGGCTACACCTTC
NA	TRBJ1-6	TRBV20-1	NA	CSASRENPPLHF	TGCAGTGCTAGCCGGGAAAATCCACCCCTCCACTTT
NA	TRBJ1-2	TRBV9	many	CASSPSLIGSYGYTF	TGTGCCAGCAGCCCCTCCTTGATAGGGAGCTATGGCTACACCTTC
TRBD1	TRBJ1-1	TRBV12-3/TRBV12-4	NA	CASSEGQGRMNTEAFF	TGTGCCAGCAGTGAAGGACAGGGGAGGATGAACACTGAAGCTTTCTTT
NA	TRBJ2-5	TRBV5-6	many	CASTRDFQETQYF	TGTGCCAGCACCCGGGACTTTCAAGAGACCCAGTACTTC
TRBD1	TRBJ2-7	TRBV10-3	NA	CATGQGSLYEQYF	TGTGCCACTGGACAGGGATCACTCTACGAGCAGTACTTC
TRBD2	TRBJ2-7	TRBV7-8	medium-sized	CASTMGGDEQYF	TGTGCCAGCACTATGGGAGGGGACGAGCAGTACTTC
NA	TRBJ1-6	TRBV3-1	many	CASSPQGHYNSPLHF	TGTGCCAGCAGCCCCCAGGGGCACTATAATTCACCCCTCCACTTT
TRBD2	TRBJ2-5	TRBV11-1	NA	CASSRTSGGVQETQYF	TGTGCCAGCAGCCGGACTAGCGGGGGGGTTCAAGAGACCCAGTACTTC
TRBD1	TRBJ2-1	TRBV10-1	many	CASSNAGTGSYNEQFF	TGCGCCAGCAGTAACGCCGGGACAGGCTCCTACAATGAGCAGTTCTTC
NA	TRBJ1-2	TRBV12-3/TRBV12-4	NA	CASSFSLTSLDDYGYTF	TGTGCCAGCAGTTTCTCCCTAACAAGCCTGGACGACTATGGCTACACCTTC
NA	TRBJ1-5	TRBV20-1	NA	CSARPPPGPDNQPQHF	TGCAGTGCTAGACCCCCACCGGGACCAGATAATCAGCCCCAGCATTTT
NA	TRBJ2-7	TRBV10-3	many	CAIGPMSGEQYF	TGTGCCATCGGCCCTATGTCTGGCGAGCAGTACTTC
NA	TRBJ1-2	TRBV9	many	CASTETGEYGYTF	TGTGCCAGCACCGAGACAGGAGAATATGGCTACACCTTC
NA	TRBJ2-1	TRBV27	few	CASSAQYIFNEQFF	TGTGCCAGCAGTGCTCAATACATCTTCAATGAGCAGTTCTTC
NA	TRBJ1-6	TRBV20-1	NA	CSARDSSGNSPLHF	TGCAGTGCTAGAGATAGCTCGGGCAATTCACCCCTCCACTTT